This T cell receptor beta chain derives from a study of cytomegalovirus exposure and HLA in healthy donors. For the study at large: Early released data comprised about 85 million unique TCRs from HLA-typed donors. Study-level results: Exclusion as indistinguishable affected some V segments, including TRBV6-2 and TRBV6-3. Looking again later, the authors saw that most CMV-associated TCR beta chains seemed HLA-restricted.

The table lists this clone with a few counts. What it binds is not known. Primers included in the PCR were 60 Vbeta and 13 Jbeta primers. Data came from immunoSEQ multiplex PCR; TCRdb stores just in-frame clones and leaves some out. The table lists 75,000 to 100,000 clones, approximately 7.1% of them singletons, with about 2.3% in the top ten. V was clipped by 6 bases and J by 7 bases; unmatched bases: 6. The CDR3 has 15 residues. The germline gives CDR1 SNHLY, CDR2 FYNNEI. This TCR was recovered from a man in his forties or fifties in good health and CMV-seronegative. Sequencing was performed on PBMCs. V is TRBV2 and J is TRBJ2-1; 13 bases agree with TRBD2. DNA of the CDR3: TGTGCCAGCAGACGGACTAGCGGGGGAGGGAATGAGCAGTTCTTC. The encoded protein is CASRRTSGGGNEQFF.